Reported below is one TCR beta chain. Its antigen is undetermined. The sample comes from a study of T cells expressing NK-cell markers. Study-level findings and limits: It was still unclear whether expanded NKG2C+ T cell clones were HCMV specific. Topping the CD3+CD56-NKG2C+ fraction as well were these clonotypes, in a few donors.

Researchers built TCR beta cDNA using 5'RACE template switching with UMIs. TCRdb derives one entry per CDR3 protein from the 5' RACE reads, leaving out DNA. The ten top clones account for 20% to 25%, within a sample of roughly 160,000 distinct CDR3 sequences. The sample consisted of blood T cells: a sorted CD56 or NKG2C T cell subset, CD4+ or CD8+ T cells, or bulk PBMC T cells (not recorded which). This sequence originates from a man aged 18 to 69 in good health.

The CDR3 here is CSARDLRDQKVSEQYF. The genes are TRBV20-1 and TRBJ2-7; the D gene TCRdb calls, TRBD2, cannot be checked with no DNA. The CDR3 runs 16 residues. The germline V gene encodes CDR1 DFQATT and CDR2 SNEGSKA (reference sequence).